Below, 30 T cell receptor beta chains from the same sample are listed, as sequenced in a study of blood T cell repertoires in COVID-19. The protocol was immunoSEQ multiplex PCR, while the TCRdb copy is restricted to in-frame clones and leaves out a portion. The sample consists of about 210,000 clones, 65% to 90% of them appearing once. Material for sequencing was PBMCs or T cells enriched from blood (not recorded which). Every receptor here comes from a woman aged 40 to 55 with acute COVID-19.

This clone occurred a few times. The rearrangement joins TRBV3-1 (or the pseudogene TRBV3-2) to TRBJ1-5; D might be TRBD1 (5 bases). The CDR3 covers 14 residues. Germline CDR1 and CDR2: LGHDT and YNNKEL (reference sequence). The ends were cut back, 4 bases at V and 3 bases at J, with 10 bases in the middle. The CDR3 here is CASSPGGHNQPQHF. The CDR3 region has the DNA TGTGCCAGCAGCCCGGGGGGTCACAATCAGCCCCAGCATTTT.

This rearrangement joins TRBV19 to TRBJ2-1; 8 bases line up with TRBD2. The germline V gene has CDR1 LNHDA and CDR2 SQIVND (reference sequence). V dropped 6 bases and J dropped 5; count of bases not matched to a gene: 9. The CDR3 runs 15 residues. The CDR3 region is CASRPRLAQNNEQFF. The CDR3 DNA sequence: TGTGCCAGTAGACCCAGACTAGCGCAGAACAATGAGCAGTTCTTC.

This sequence joins TRBV29-1 and TRBJ1-1; a weak D match, TRBD1 (6 bases). The CDR3 length is 13 residues. Trimming took 6 bases from V and 2 from J, leaving 13 bases between them. Germline V gene lookup returns CDR1 SQVTM and CDR2 ANQGSEA. The DNA of the CDR3 is TGCAGCGTATTTGGGGGCGCAAACACTGAAGCTTTCTTT. Translated: CSVFGGANTEAFF.

This sequence joins TRBV27 and TRBJ1-6, with TRBD1 matching over 9 bases. V lost 1 base, J lost 7 bases, and 2 bases stayed unmatched. CDR1 and CDR2 (germline): MNHEY, SMNVEV (reference sequence). The CDR3 is made up of 15 amino acids. CDR3 nucleotides: TGTGCCAGCAGTTTATGGGACAGGGCGAATTCACCCCTCCACTTT. It specifies CASSLWDRANSPLHF.

The rearrangement joins TRBV7-2 to TRBJ2-1; 13 nucleotides match TRBD2. The CDR3 totals 18 residues. Germline CDR1 is SGHTA and CDR2 is FQGNSA. J lost 6 bases, V lost 5 bases, and 13 bases had no gene match. The CDR3 DNA sequence: TGTGCCAGCAGCCAATCACTAGCGGGAGGGCCTGGTTTCAATGAGCAGTTCTTC. Amino acid sequence: CASSQSLAGGPGFNEQFF. The full variable domain, in which reference TRBV7-2 and TRBJ2-1 provide the parts outside the CDR3, is GAGVSQSPSNKVTEKGKDVELRCDPISGHTALYWYRQSLGQGLEFLIYFQGNSAPDKSGLPSDRFSAERTGGSVSTLTIQRTQQEDSAVYLCASSQSLAGGPGFNEQFFGPGTRLTVL.

The rearrangement uses TRBV28 and TRBJ1-5, with D possibly TRBD1 on 5 matching bases. The V gene's germline CDR1 is MDHEN and CDR2 SYDVKM. The germline V and J ends were trimmed by 6 bases and 6 bases, with 9 bases remaining between them. The length of the CDR3 is 12 residues. CDR3 loop: CASSLRVQPQHF. The CDR3 DNA reads TGTGCCAGCAGCCTCAGGGTTCAGCCCCAGCATTTT.

This chain uses TRBV12-3 or TRBV12-4 with TRBJ2-3, with unresolved D. The CDR3 is made up of 12 amino acids. Trimming shortened V by 6 bases and J by 8 bases, and 12 bases separated the two germline ends. CDR3 sequence reads: CASSPVGGTQYF. DNA for the CDR3: TGTGCCAGCAGCCCCGTTGGCGGTACGCAGTATTTT.

The genes are TRBV5-5 and TRBJ2-7; 13 nucleotides match TRBD2. Germline assignment: CDR1 SGHKS and CDR2 YYEKEE (reference sequence). J was trimmed by 2 bases and V by 4 bases; bases with no gene match: 3. This CDR3 is 15 amino acids long. CDR3 protein: CASSPGTSGTYEQYF. CDR3 bases: TGTGCCAGCAGCCCCGGGACTAGCGGGACCTACGAGCAGTACTTC.

The V call is TRBV6-1, the J call TRBJ1-5, with D maybe TRBD1 (5 bases). In germline, CDR1 is MNHNS, CDR2 SASEGT. Trimming took 2 bases from V and 7 from J, leaving 15 bases between them. The CDR3 loop spans 15 amino acids. Here the CDR3 DNA reads TGTGCCAGCAGTGAAACAGGTAACTATAACCAGCCCCAGCATTTT. This gives the protein CASSETGNYNQPQHF.

The V call is TRBV5-1, the J call TRBJ2-3; 9 nucleotides line up with TRBD1. Germline CDR1 and CDR2: SGHRS and YFSETQ. This CDR3 has 14 residues. Trimming removed 2 bases from V and 4 bases from J; junction bases left unmatched: 2. The CDR3, as DNA: TGCGCCAGCAGCTTAACAGGGGGCTCAGATACGCAGTATTTT. It codes for CASSLTGGSDTQYF.

This clone came up once. CDR3 region: CSVTPGDTQYF. The CDR3 DNA sequence: TGCAGCGTGACCCCAGGGGACACCCAGTACTTC. This chain joins TRBV29-1 and TRBJ2-5, with D possibly being TRBD1 (6 bases). Trimming removed 6 bases at V and 8 bases at J, with 13 bases between. The germline gives CDR1 SQVTM, CDR2 ANQGSEA. The CDR3 loop spans 11 amino acids.

The chain combines TRBV28 with TRBJ2-5; 10 bases map to TRBD1. The CDR3 consists of 16 residues. The germline V gene encodes CDR1 MDHEN and CDR2 SYDVKM. The V and J ends lost 0 bases and 2 bases, in that order; junction bases with no gene match: 3. The CDR3 nucleotides read TGTGCCAGCAGTTTATGGGGGACAGGGGCACAAGAGACCCAGTACTTC. Protein product: CASSLWGTGAQETQYF.

The gene calls are TRBV3-1 (or the pseudogene TRBV3-2) and TRBJ2-5; 7 bases match TRBD1. Germline loops: CDR1 LGHDT, CDR2 YNNKEL (reference sequence). The CDR3 has 16 residues. V shed 4 bases, J shed 2 bases, and the junction held 10 bases outside the gene matches. CDR3 protein: CASSRQTGLGQETQYF. CDR3 nucleotides: TGTGCCAGCAGCCGCCAGACAGGGTTGGGGCAAGAGACCCAGTACTTC.

The chain employs TRBV5-1 and TRBJ1-2, with TRBD1 matching over 8 bases. The CDR3 runs to 15 residues. Germline values: CDR1 SGHRS, CDR2 YFSETQ. V gave up 4 bases and J gave up 5 bases; unmatched junction bases: 10. This CDR3 is CASSPGQGSRYGYTF. CDR3 DNA: TGCGCCAGCAGCCCCGGACAGGGTAGTAGGTATGGCTACACCTTC. Combining the CDR3 with reference TRBV5-1 and TRBJ1-2 gives the whole variable domain KAGVTQTPRYLIKTRGQQVTLSCSPISGHRSVSWYQQTPGQGLQFLFEYFSETQRNKGNFPGRFSGRQFSNSRSEMNVSTLELGDSALYLCASSPGQGSRYGYTFGSGTRLTVV.

The rearrangement uses TRBV5-1 and TRBJ2-2; 10 nucleotides agree with TRBD2. The CDR3 extends over 19 amino acids. With V trimmed by 1 base and J by 2 bases, 11 bases remained unmatched. Germline lookup yields CDR1 SGHRS and CDR2 YFSETQ. The CDR3 is CASSLTSGVLITNTGELFF. CDR3 DNA: TGCGCCAGCAGCTTGACTAGCGGGGTACTTATAACTAACACCGGGGAGCTGTTTTTT.

The J gene is TRBJ2-3, the V gene TRBV11-2; the match to TRBD2 covers 8 bases. CDR3 length: 17 amino acids. With 5 bases clipped from V and 0 bases from J, the junction kept 10 bases outside the gene matches. Germline V gene data show CDR1 as SGHAT and CDR2 as FQNNGV. CDR3 residues: CASSRGTSGVSTDTQYF. CDR3 DNA: TGTGCCAGCAGCCGGGGAACTAGCGGCGTGAGCACAGATACGCAGTATTTT.

V usage is TRBV28 and J usage is TRBJ2-1, with 15 nucleotides matching TRBD2. CDR3 length: 18 residues. J was trimmed by 2 bases and V by 5 bases; bases with no gene match: 7. From germline, CDR1 is MDHEN and CDR2 SYDVKM. The CDR3 coding sequence is TGTGCCAGCAGTGTGGGACTAGCGGGAGGCCCGACCTACAATGAGCAGTTCTTC. Translation gives CASSVGLAGGPTYNEQFF.

The chain links TRBV10-3 to TRBJ1-1, with D possibly being TRBD1 (5 bases). The germline gives CDR1 ENHRY, CDR2 SYGVKD. The V and J ends lost 2 bases and 1 base respectively, with 8 bases between them. This CDR3 region has 14 residues. The CDR3 DNA sequence: TGTGCCATCAGTGAGGGCACAGGGAACACTGAAGCTTTCTTT. This sequence encodes CAISEGTGNTEAFF.

This sequence joins TRBV27 and TRBJ1-1; the D gene is possibly TRBD1 (5 bases). V was shortened by 3 bases and J by 6 bases, with 14 bases between the two germline ends. The length of the CDR3 is 14 residues. The V gene's germline CDR1 is MNHEY and CDR2 SMNVEV (reference sequence). The CDR3 DNA sequence: TGTGCCAGCAGTTTCATTGCAGGGCCCGCTGAAGCTTTCTTT. Protein: CASSFIAGPAEAFF.

For the CDR3, the DNA is TGTGCCAGCAGTTACTCTTCCGGGACAGGGACCACTGAAGCTTTCTTT. Translating gives CASSYSSGTGTTEAFF. This chain links TRBV6-5 with TRBJ1-1, with 9 bases lining up with TRBD1. J lost 4 bases, V lost 0 bases, and 6 bases had no gene match. The germline V gene has CDR1 MNHEY and CDR2 SVGAGI. There are 16 residues in the CDR3.

The chain links TRBV7-9 to TRBJ2-5, with a weak D call TRBD2 (5 bases). Germline V CDR1 and CDR2: SEHNR, FQNEAQ (reference sequence). There are 16 residues in the CDR3. Trimming took 6 bases from V and 3 from J, leaving 20 bases between them. As DNA, the CDR3 is TGTGCCAGCAGATATACCGGTAGACGGGATGAAGAGACCCAGTACTTC. This codes for CASRYTGRRDEETQYF.

The V gene is TRBV19, the J gene TRBJ2-7; TRBD1 matches 8 bases. Germline lookup yields CDR1 LNHDA and CDR2 SQIVND (reference sequence). With 5 bases clipped from V and 0 bases from J, the junction kept 3 bases outside the gene matches. This CDR3 is built from 14 residues. The CDR3: CASSLTGGSYEQYF. The CDR3, as DNA: TGTGCCAGTAGTCTCACAGGGGGCTCCTACGAGCAGTACTTC.

The chain links TRBV7-9 to TRBJ2-1; 7 bases are a match to TRBD1. The length of the CDR3 is 15 residues. Per the germline V gene, CDR1 is SEHNR and CDR2 is FQNEAQ (reference sequence). J gave up 2 bases and V 5 bases, and 6 bases lay outside the gene matches. Written as DNA, the CDR3 is TGTGCCAGCAGCCCCCGACAGGGAGCCTACAATGAGCAGTTCTTC. This translates into CASSPRQGAYNEQFF.

The rearrangement links TRBV11-2 to TRBJ2-3, with D perhaps TRBD2 (7 bases). There are 15 residues in the CDR3. Trimming removed 5 bases at V and 2 bases at J, with 14 bases between. Germline CDR1 and CDR2: SGHAT and FQNNGV. This CDR3 is CASSPPGGATDTQYF. The CDR3 bases are TGTGCCAGCAGCCCACCTGGGGGGGCCACAGATACGCAGTATTTT. The complete variable domain, with remaining parts taken from reference TRBV11-2 and TRBJ2-3, reads EAGVAQSPRYKIIEKRQSVAFWCNPISGHATLYWYQQILGQGPKLLIQFQNNGVVDDSQLPKDRFSAERLKGVDSTLKIQPAKLEDSAVYLCASSPPGGATDTQYFGPGTRLTVL.

This chain uses TRBV6-5 with TRBJ1-5; TRBD1 aligns across 10 bases. CDR1 is MNHEY, CDR2 SVGAGI, per germline. The CDR3 spans 14 residues. Unmatched junction bases numbered 2, after V lost 6 bases and J lost 3 bases. The CDR3 is CASSGTGDNQPQHF. The CDR3 nucleotides are TGTGCCAGCAGCGGGACAGGGGACAATCAGCCCCAGCATTTT.

The genes are TRBV4-2 and TRBJ1-4, with D perhaps TRBD1 (6 bases). This CDR3 region has 15 residues. Trimming cost V 8 bases and J 6 bases, with 19 bases left between them. Germline V lookup: CDR1 LGHNA, CDR2 YNFKEQ. The CDR3 spells CASSRAGAVYEKLFF. In DNA, the CDR3 is TGTGCCAGCTCTCGGGCGGGGGCGGTTTATGAAAAACTGTTTTTT.

This chain connects TRBV5-1 to TRBJ2-1; possible D gene TRBD2, 6 bases. Germline V lookup: CDR1 SGHRS, CDR2 YFSETQ. V was cut by 5 bases and J by 9 bases, with 18 bases left in between. CDR3 length: 14 residues. This CDR3 reads CASRLTSSSGEQFF. In DNA form, the CDR3 reads TGCGCCAGCAGGCTGACTAGTTCGAGTGGTGAGCAGTTCTTC.

The J gene is TRBJ2-7, the V gene TRBV5-1, with 12 nucleotides matching TRBD1. V lost 3 bases and J lost 2; bases outside the gene matches: 6. Germline V gene sequence: CDR1 SGHRS, CDR2 YFSETQ. The CDR3 consists of 16 residues. DNA for the CDR3: TGCGCCAGCAGCTCAGCCCGGGACAGGGGGCCCTACGAGCAGTACTTC. Translating it yields CASSSARDRGPYEQYF.

V is TRBV7-3 and J is TRBJ2-1, with 13 bases aligning to TRBD2. J was trimmed by 2 bases and V by 4 bases; bases with no gene match: 5. This CDR3 is built from 17 residues. Germline V gene lookup returns CDR1 SGHTA and CDR2 FQGTGA. The CDR3 spells CASSSSGLAGAYNEQFF. DNA of the CDR3: TGTGCCAGCAGCTCCAGCGGACTAGCGGGGGCCTACAATGAGCAGTTCTTC. The full variable domain, rest sourced from reference TRBV7-3 and TRBJ2-1, is GAGVSQTPSNKVTEKGKYVELRCDPISGHTALYWYRQSLGQGPEFLIYFQGTGAADDSGLPNDRFFAVRPEGSVSTLKIQRTERGDSAVYLCASSSSGLAGAYNEQFFGPGTRLTVL.

The rearrangement uses TRBV7-8 and TRBJ2-7, with no clear D. CDR1 and CDR2 (germline): SGHVS, FQNEAQ. The CDR3 extends over 14 amino acids. Between the trimmed V and J ends, which lost 5 bases and 2 bases, there was a span of 13 bases. Written as DNA, the CDR3 is TGTGCCAGCAGCCTGACTGGCAACGCCTACGAGCAGTACTTC. Amino acids: CASSLTGNAYEQYF.